Presented here are 14 T cell receptor beta chains from one specimen sequenced in a study of regulatory T cells in long-lasting Graves disease. As for time point: persistent/refractory GD, antithyroid drugs over 5 years with positive TRAb. Researchers made the TCR library from RNA that was extracted from PBMCs. With iRepertoire HTBI primers and Arm-PCR of CDR3 regions, TCR beta libraries were built. TCRdb fed the multiplex PCR reads into MiXCR, producing one record per CDR3 protein. The sample has 400,000 to 600,000 distinct CDR3 sequences, 20% to 25% seen once. Here the sequenced sample was peripheral blood mononuclear cells (PBMCs), taken when the disease was refractory, from a patient treated with antithyroid drugs. The receptor set was obtained from a female donor with Graves disease.

This chain links TRBV27 with TRBJ2-7, with TRBD1 matching 10 bases. The CDR3 loop spans 15 amino acids. The V and J ends lost 4 bases and 4 bases, in that order; junction bases with no gene match: 7. The germline gives CDR1 MNHEY, CDR2 SMNVEV (reference sequence). In nucleotides, the CDR3 is TGTGCCAGCAGTTCGAAGACAGGGGGCCCATACGAGCAGTACTTC. Its translation is CASSSKTGGPYEQYF.

In its sample, this clonotype was seen once. This clone may be a read error of a much larger clone one base away. The V and J genes are TRBV12-3 or TRBV12-4 and TRBJ2-7; possibly TRBD1 or TRBD2 for D (5 bases each). V dropped 8 bases and J dropped 2 bases, with 22 bases sitting between them. There are 16 residues in the CDR3. CDR3 amino acids: CASGQTYPWGTYEQYF. The CDR3 region has the DNA TGTGCCAGCGGACAAACTTATCCGTGGGGGACCTACGAGCAGTACTTC.

At least ten counts were recorded for this clonotype. The CDR3 region has the DNA TGTGCCAGCACCGCAGGGGGTGATTTCAATCAGCCCCAGCATTTT. Protein: CASTAGGDFNQPQHF. The V call is TRBV9, the J call TRBJ1-5, with 7 bases aligning to TRBD1. V trimming: 6 bases; J trimming: 3 bases; junction bases outside the gene matches: 9. Germline CDR1 is SGDLS and CDR2 is YYNGEE. The CDR3 length is 15 residues. Complete variable domain (other parts from reference TRBV9 and TRBJ1-5): DSGVTQTPKHLITATGQRVTLRCSPRSGDLSVYWYQQSLDQGLQFLIQYYNGEERAKGNILERFSAQQFPDLHSELNLSSLELGDSALYFCASTAGGDFNQPQHFGDGTRLSIL.

Ten or more counts support this clonotype. V and J are TRBV7-9 and TRBJ2-5, with a possible D match to TRBD1 (5 bases). Germline loops: CDR1 SEHNR, CDR2 FQNEAQ (reference sequence). This CDR3 contains 15 residues. V was clipped by 1 base and J by 6 bases, with 15 bases between them. Written as DNA, the CDR3 is TGTGCCAGCAGCTTAGGCCAGGGAATCCCCAAGACCCAGTACTTC. Translated, it gives CASSLGQGIPKTQYF.

This clonotype was seen repeatedly, ten times or more. CDR3 sequence (DNA): TGTGCCAGCAGCCCTTATAACACTGAAGCTTTCTTT. Translating it yields CASSPYNTEAFF. The chain links TRBV28 to TRBJ1-1; D call uncertain. V lost 6 bases to trimming and J lost 2 bases, with 7 bases between them. CDR1 and CDR2 (germline): MDHEN, SYDVKM. There are 12 residues in the CDR3.

The gene calls are TRBV10-3 and TRBJ1-1; D not certain. CDR1 ENHRY and CDR2 SYGVKD come from the germline V gene. Deletions cut 7 bases from V and 5 bases from J, with 8 bases between. CDR3 length: 11 amino acids. The CDR3 nucleotides are TGTGCCATCAAGGAGGATACTGAAGCTTTCTTT. The encoded protein is CAIKEDTEAFF.

This clonotype was seen repeatedly, ten times or more. J is TRBJ1-4 and V is TRBV28; D unresolved. This CDR3 has 13 amino acids. Germline V gene data show CDR1 as MDHEN and CDR2 as SYDVKM. V lost 6 bases, J lost 5 bases, and 10 bases lay in between. CDR3 sequence (DNA): TGTGCCAGCAGGCGTGGCCGGAATGAAAAACTGTTTTTT. Encoded protein: CASRRGRNEKLFF.

The chain joins TRBV6-2 or TRBV6-3 to TRBJ1-5; a weak D match, TRBD1 (6 bases). Trimming left V 0 bases short and J 4 bases short, with 10 bases between. The CDR3 spans 15 residues. Germline values: CDR1 MNHEY, CDR2 SVGEGT. The CDR3 sequence is CASSYSGGENQPQHF. The CDR3 DNA is TGTGCCAGCAGTTACTCAGGGGGTGAAAATCAGCCCCAGCATTTT.

This clonotype appeared many times. The V and J genes are TRBV11-3 and TRBJ2-5; 15 bases line up with TRBD2. The germline V gene has CDR1 SGHNT and CDR2 YENEEA. The CDR3 spans 17 residues. V was clipped by 3 bases and J by 5 bases; unmatched bases: 7. CDR3 nucleotides: TGTGCCAGCAGCTTCGGACTAGCGGGAGGGCCGGGGGAGACCCAGTACTTC. Translating gives CASSFGLAGGPGETQYF.

This clonotype was seen more than once but under ten times. The chain links TRBV24-1 to TRBJ2-2; D may correspond to TRBD1 or TRBD2 (5 bases each). CDR3 length equals 15 residues. Germline CDR1 reads KGHDR; CDR2 reads SFDVKD. The V gene lost 7 bases and the J gene lost 3 bases, with 14 bases spanning the gap. The chain's CDR3 is CATSRDPRDTGELFF. CDR3 DNA: TGTGCCACCAGCCGGGACCCACGGGACACCGGGGAGCTGTTTTTT.

This clonotype was recorded at least ten times. The chain couples TRBV7-2 to TRBJ1-1; D remains unclear. The CDR3 has 15 residues. The germline gives CDR1 SGHTA, CDR2 FQGNSA. The V end was cut by 1 base, the J end by 7 bases, with 16 bases between. CDR3 DNA sequence: TGTGCCAGCAGCTTAGAGTCTATGGATTTCGGTGAAGCTTTCTTT. Its translation is CASSLESMDFGEAFF.

This clonotype appeared a single time. Lacking the conserved final phenylalanine or tryptophan, this CDR3 likely reflects a read error. The chain has TRBV10-3 and TRBJ1-1; the D gene is possibly TRBD1 (5 bases). CDR3 length equals 12 residues. Germline V lookup: CDR1 ENHRY, CDR2 SYGVKD. Between the trimmed V and J ends, which lost 6 bases and 3 bases, there was a span of 8 bases. CDR3 sequence reads: CAIRGRDTEAFL. CDR3 sequence (DNA): TGTGCCATCAGGGGGCGGGACACTGAAGCTTTCTTG.

This clonotype showed up many times. The chain joins TRBV28 to TRBJ2-7; 15 nucleotides agree with TRBD2. V gave up 6 bases and J gave up 2 bases; unmatched junction bases: 8. CDR1 MDHEN and CDR2 SYDVKM come from the germline V gene. The CDR3 extends over 17 amino acids. The CDR3, as DNA: TGTGCCAGCAGCTTAGGCGGACTAGCGGGAGGGGCCTACGAGCAGTACTTC. Its translation: CASSLGGLAGGAYEQYF.

This clonotype occurred many times. The gene calls are TRBV24-1 and TRBJ1-1; tentative D call: TRBD1 (5 bases). Germline CDR1 KGHDR, CDR2 SFDVKD. The CDR3 consists of 12 residues. Between the trimmed V and J ends, which lost 0 bases and 8 bases, there was a span of 6 bases. CDR3 nucleotide sequence: TGTGCCACCAGTGATTTGGGGGGAGAAGCTTTCTTT. Translated, it gives CATSDLGGEAFF.